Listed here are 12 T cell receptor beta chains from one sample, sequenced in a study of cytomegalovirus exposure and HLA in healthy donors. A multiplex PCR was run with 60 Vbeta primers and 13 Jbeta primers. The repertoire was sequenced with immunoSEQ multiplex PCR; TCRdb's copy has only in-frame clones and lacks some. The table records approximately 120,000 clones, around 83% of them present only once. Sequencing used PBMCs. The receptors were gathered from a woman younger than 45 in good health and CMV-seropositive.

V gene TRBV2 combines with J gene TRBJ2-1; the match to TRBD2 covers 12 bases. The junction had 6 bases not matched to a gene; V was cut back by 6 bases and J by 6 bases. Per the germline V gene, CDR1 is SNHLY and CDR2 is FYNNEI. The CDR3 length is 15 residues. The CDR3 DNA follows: TGTGCCAGCAGGGCCGGGACTAGCGGGTTCAATGAGCAGTTCTTC. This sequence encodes CASRAGTSGFNEQFF.

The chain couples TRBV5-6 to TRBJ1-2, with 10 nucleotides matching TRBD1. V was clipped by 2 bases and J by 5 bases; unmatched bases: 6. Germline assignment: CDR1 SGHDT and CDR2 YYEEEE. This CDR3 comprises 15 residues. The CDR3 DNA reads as TGTGCCAGCAGCTTACCGGGGACAGGGGATTATGGCTACACCTTC. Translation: CASSLPGTGDYGYTF. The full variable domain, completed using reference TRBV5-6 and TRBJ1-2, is DAGVTQSPTHLIKTRGQQVTLRCSPKSGHDTVSWYQQALGQGPQFIFQYYEEEERQRGNFPDRFSGHQFPNYSSELNVNALLLGDSALYLCASSLPGTGDYGYTFGSGTRLTVV.

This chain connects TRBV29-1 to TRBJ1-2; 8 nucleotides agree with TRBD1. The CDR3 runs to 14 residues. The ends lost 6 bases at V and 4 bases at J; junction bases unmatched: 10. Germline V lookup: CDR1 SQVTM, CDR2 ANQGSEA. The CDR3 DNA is TGCAGCGTGGCTCAAGGACAGGGTAGCTATGGCTACACCTTC. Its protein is CSVAQGQGSYGYTF.

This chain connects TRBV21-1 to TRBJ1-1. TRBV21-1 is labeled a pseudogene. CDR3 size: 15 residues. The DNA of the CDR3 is TGTGCCAGCACCTCCCCTGGGGGGGCAAGGACTGAAGCTTTCTTT. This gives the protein CASTSPGGARTEAFF.

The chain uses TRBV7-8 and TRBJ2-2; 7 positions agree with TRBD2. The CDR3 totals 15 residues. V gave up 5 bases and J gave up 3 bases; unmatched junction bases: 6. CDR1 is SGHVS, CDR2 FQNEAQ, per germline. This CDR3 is CASSPTRGDTGELFF. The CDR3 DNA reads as TGTGCCAGCAGCCCCACCCGGGGGGACACCGGGGAGCTGTTTTTT.

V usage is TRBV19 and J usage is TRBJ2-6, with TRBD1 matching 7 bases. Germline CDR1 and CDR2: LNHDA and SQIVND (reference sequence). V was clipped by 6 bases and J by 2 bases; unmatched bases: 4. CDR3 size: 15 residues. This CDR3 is CASSADRAGANVLTF. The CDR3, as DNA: TGTGCCAGTAGCGCCGACAGGGCTGGGGCCAACGTCCTGACTTTC.

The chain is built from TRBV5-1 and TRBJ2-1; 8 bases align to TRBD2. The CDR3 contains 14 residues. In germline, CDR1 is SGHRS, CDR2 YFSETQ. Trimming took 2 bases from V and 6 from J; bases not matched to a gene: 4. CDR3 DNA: TGCGCCAGCAGCTTACTGAGCGGGAGCAATGAGCAGTTCTTC. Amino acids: CASSLLSGSNEQFF. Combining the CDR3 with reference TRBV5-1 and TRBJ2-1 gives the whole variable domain KAGVTQTPRYLIKTRGQQVTLSCSPISGHRSVSWYQQTPGQGLQFLFEYFSETQRNKGNFPGRFSGRQFSNSRSEMNVSTLELGDSALYLCASSLLSGSNEQFFGPGTRLTVL.

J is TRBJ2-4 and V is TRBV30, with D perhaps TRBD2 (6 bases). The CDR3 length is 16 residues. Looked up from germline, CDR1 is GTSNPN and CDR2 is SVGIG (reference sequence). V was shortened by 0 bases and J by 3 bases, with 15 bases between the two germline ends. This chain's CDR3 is CAWSVRGAGDKNIQYF. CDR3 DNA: TGTGCCTGGAGTGTACGCGGGGCCGGAGACAAAAACATTCAGTACTTC.

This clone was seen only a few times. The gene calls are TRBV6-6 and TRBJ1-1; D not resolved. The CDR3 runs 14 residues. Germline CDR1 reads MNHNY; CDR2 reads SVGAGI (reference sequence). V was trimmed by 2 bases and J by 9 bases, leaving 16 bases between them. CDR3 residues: CASSYPILTVKAFF. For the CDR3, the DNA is TGTGCCAGCAGTTACCCGATCCTGACTGTTAAAGCTTTCTTT.

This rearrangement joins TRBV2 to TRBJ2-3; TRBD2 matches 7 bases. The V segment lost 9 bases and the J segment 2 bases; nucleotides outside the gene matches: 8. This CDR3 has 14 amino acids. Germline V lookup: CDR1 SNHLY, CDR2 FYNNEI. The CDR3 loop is CASRLALNTDTQYF. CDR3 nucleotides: TGTGCCAGTAGACTAGCTCTCAACACAGATACGCAGTATTTT.

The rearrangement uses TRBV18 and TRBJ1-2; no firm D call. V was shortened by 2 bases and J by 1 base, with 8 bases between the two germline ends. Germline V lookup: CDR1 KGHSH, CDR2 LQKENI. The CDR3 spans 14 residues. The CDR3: CASSPTASNYGYTF. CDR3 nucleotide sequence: TGTGCCAGCTCACCAACAGCCAGTAACTATGGCTACACCTTC.

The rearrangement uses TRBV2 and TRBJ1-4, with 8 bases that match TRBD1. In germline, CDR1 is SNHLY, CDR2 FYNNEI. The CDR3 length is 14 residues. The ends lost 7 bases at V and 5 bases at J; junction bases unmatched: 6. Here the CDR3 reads CASNGQGLNEKLFF. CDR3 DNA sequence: TGTGCCAGCAATGGACAGGGCCTGAATGAAAAACTGTTTTTT. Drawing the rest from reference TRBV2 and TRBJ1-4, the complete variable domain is EPEVTQTPSHQVTQMGQEVILRCVPISNHLYFYWYRQILGQKVEFLVSFYNNEISEKSEIFDDQFSVERPDGSNFTLKIRSTKLEDSAMYFCASNGQGLNEKLFFGSGTQLSVL.